This record covers a single T cell receptor (beta chain). Original processing methods: The authors estimated nucleated cell counts from reference gene primer amplification. TCRdb's table, derived via immunoSEQ multiplex PCR, lists solely in-frame clones and lacks some. V and J calls and clone size are copied from that table; D and trimming were computed from the DNA. The sample lists about 270,000 clones; approximately 88% were seen once. This record belongs to a study of blood T cell repertoires in COVID-19. Germline V gene lookup returns CDR1 SGHDT and CDR2 YYEEEE. V lost 3 bases and J lost 0; bases outside the gene matches: 6. The CDR3 totals 15 residues.

Sequencing was performed on PBMCs or T cells enriched from blood (not recorded which). The chain uses TRBV5-6 and TRBJ2-7; the match to TRBD2 covers 7 bases. The receptor's source is a woman in her 30s who had recovered from COVID-19. In DNA form, the CDR3 reads TGTGCCAGCAGCTGGGGGGGTACTAGCTCCTACGAGCAGTACTTC. Amino acid sequence: CASSWGGTSSYEQYF.